These 11 T cell receptor beta chains were all obtained from the same sample, sequenced in a study of control samples from healthy donors and cancer patients. Only in-frame clones appear in the TCRdb table, and some are missing; sequencing was by immunoSEQ multiplex PCR. In the table there are about 92,000 clones, roughly four fifths of which are singletons. Sequenced material: blood. These receptor sequences come from a woman aged 60-75 years in good health.

The chain recombines TRBV7-2 with TRBJ1-5; D possibly corresponds to TRBD1 (6 bases). CDR1 is SGHTA, CDR2 FQGNSA, per germline. The CDR3 contains 15 residues. Trimming stripped 3 bases from V and 7 bases from J, with 16 bases between. DNA of the CDR3: TGTGCCAGCAGCTTTATCGGGGGCGCAGGCCAGCCCCAGCATTTT. Protein sequence: CASSFIGGAGQPQHF.

The chain combines TRBV18 with TRBJ2-6, with D perhaps assigned TRBD1 or TRBD2 (5 bases each). CDR1 and CDR2 (germline): KGHSH, LQKENI. Trimming removed 1 base from V and 0 bases from J, with 7 bases in between. This CDR3 is built from 16 residues. The CDR3 sequence: CASSPQGPSGANVLTF. CDR3 in DNA: TGTGCCAGCTCACCACAGGGACCCTCTGGGGCCAACGTCCTGACTTTC.

CDR3 residues: CASSPGQGADTQYF. The CDR3 region has the DNA TGTGCCAGCAGCCCGGGACAGGGGGCAGATACGCAGTATTTT. The rearrangement links TRBV7-6 to TRBJ2-3, with 11 nucleotides matching TRBD1. V shed 5 bases and J 4 bases; nucleotides not matched to a gene: 2. This CDR3 is 14 amino acids long. Germline V gene lookup returns CDR1 SGHVS and CDR2 FNYEAQ.

This sequence joins TRBV5-6 and TRBJ2-3, with 10 bases aligning to TRBD2. CDR3 size: 15 residues. With 4 bases clipped from V and 5 bases from J, the junction kept 7 bases outside the gene matches. Per germline, CDR1 SGHDT and CDR2 YYEEEE. CDR3 protein: CASSPSGGARDTQYF. CDR3 DNA: TGTGCCAGCAGCCCGAGCGGGGGGGCTCGAGATACGCAGTATTTT.

This clone was observed once. V gene TRBV5-3 combines with J gene TRBJ1-5; D remains ambiguous. TRBV5-3 is designated an ORF whose function remains uncertain. The length of the CDR3 is 14 residues. V lost 4 bases, J lost 3 bases, and 11 bases lay in between. The CDR3, as DNA: TGTGCCAGAAGCCTGGACCAAGTCAATCAGCCCCAGCATTTT. Protein: CARSLDQVNQPQHF.

V gene TRBV2 combines with J gene TRBJ1-5, with TRBD1 matching over 11 bases. The ends lost 6 bases at V and 1 base at J; junction bases unmatched: 2. The CDR3 runs to 15 residues. Germline V gene sequence: CDR1 SNHLY, CDR2 FYNNEI. The CDR3 reads CASRGQGASNQPQHF. CDR3 nucleotide sequence: TGTGCCAGCAGAGGACAGGGGGCGAGCAATCAGCCCCAGCATTTT.

The J gene is TRBJ2-2, the V gene TRBV12-3 or TRBV12-4; 8 bases are shared with TRBD1. V gave up 6 bases and J gave up 6 bases; unmatched junction bases: 0. The CDR3 loop spans 12 amino acids. This CDR3 is CASRQGAGELFF. In DNA, the CDR3 is TGTGCCAGCAGACAGGGGGCCGGGGAGCTGTTTTTT.

The chain uses TRBV7-2 and TRBJ2-2; perhaps TRBD1 as D (5 bases). The CDR3 runs to 18 residues. V shed 2 bases and J shed 6 bases, with 22 bases lying between them. From germline, CDR1 is SGHTA and CDR2 FQGNSA. CDR3 sequence (DNA): TGTGCCAGCAGCTTATCTCGTATTAGCACAGACAGCCCCGGGGAGCTGTTTTTT. Encoded protein: CASSLSRISTDSPGELFF.

The chain combines TRBV5-4 with TRBJ2-1; D may be TRBD2 (5 bases). The CDR3 has 15 residues. Trimming left V 0 bases short and J 0 bases short, with 7 bases between. Germline CDR1 reads SGHNT; CDR2 reads YYREEE (reference sequence). The CDR3, as DNA: TGTGCCAGCAGCTTGGTTGGGAGCTCCTACAATGAGCAGTTCTTC. This sequence encodes CASSLVGSSYNEQFF.

The chain has TRBV7-9 and TRBJ1-3, with D uncertain. This CDR3 contains 13 residues. Trimming stripped 1 base from V and 4 bases from J, with 5 bases between. Germline CDR1 SEHNR, CDR2 FQNEAQ (reference sequence). The CDR3 sequence: CASSLVSGNTIYF. The CDR3, as DNA: TGTGCCAGCAGCTTAGTTTCCGGAAACACCATATATTTT.

The rearrangement links TRBV6-6 to TRBJ2-2; no clear D gene. This CDR3 comprises 11 residues. V dropped 6 bases and J dropped 3 bases, with 2 bases sitting between them. Germline lookup yields CDR1 MNHNY and CDR2 SVGAGI (reference sequence). The CDR3 DNA follows: TGTGCCAGCAGGTACACCGGGGAGCTGTTTTTT. Protein product: CASRYTGELFF.